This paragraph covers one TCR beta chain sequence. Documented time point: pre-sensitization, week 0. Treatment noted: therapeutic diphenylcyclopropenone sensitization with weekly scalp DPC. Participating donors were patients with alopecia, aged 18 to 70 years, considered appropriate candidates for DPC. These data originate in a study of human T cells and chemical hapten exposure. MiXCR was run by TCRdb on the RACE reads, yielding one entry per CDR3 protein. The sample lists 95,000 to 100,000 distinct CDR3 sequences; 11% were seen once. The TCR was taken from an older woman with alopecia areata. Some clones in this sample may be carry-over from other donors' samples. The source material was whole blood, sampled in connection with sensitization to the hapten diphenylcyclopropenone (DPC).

The CDR3 sequence is CASSRGLGTELYEQYF. CDR3 nucleotide sequence: TGTGCCAGCAGTAGGGGTCTCGGGACAGAACTATACGAGCAGTACTTC. This sequence joins TRBV27 and TRBJ2-7; 7 positions match TRBD1. The CDR3 runs to 16 residues. Germline V gene lookup returns CDR1 MNHEY and CDR2 SMNVEV (reference sequence). J gave up 4 bases and V 5 bases, and 14 bases lay outside the gene matches.